This is a list of T cell receptor beta chains from one sample in a study of T cell repertoires in cytomegalovirus infection. TCRdb re-analysed the reads in MiXCR, keeping a single row per CDR3 protein. The sample carries about 920,000 distinct CDR3 sequences, around 30% recorded once. No antigen is known for these receptors. This sample comprised cultured CD8+ T cells from PBMCs, obtained from culture after CMV antigen stimulation. The receptors shown here come from a human donor in good health (CMV status not recorded). Some clones in this sample may be carry-over from other donors' samples. Both conserved end residues are part of each CDR3. Each record gives: V gene, D gene, clone size, J gene, CDR3 DNA, CDR3 protein. D genes are given only for firm matches. The listing skips clone size in some rows; elsewhere it reads once, few, many or a size class.

V: TRBV5-1; D: -; size: -; J: TRBJ1-2; DNA: TGCGCCAGCACCCTGGACGGGTTTAACTATGGCTACACCTTC; CDR3: CASTLDGFNYGYTF
V: TRBV7-9; D: -; size: few; J: TRBJ2-5; DNA: TGTGCCAGCAGCTCTAGGCCCCCAGAGGGTACAGAGACCCAGTACTTC; CDR3: CASSSRPPEGTETQYF
V: TRBV11-3; D: TRBD2; size: -; J: TRBJ2-7; DNA: TGTGCCAGCAGCTTCGGTAGCGGGGGGGCCAGCGAGCAGTACTTC; CDR3: CASSFGSGGASEQYF
V: TRBV5-6; D: TRBD1; size: -; J: TRBJ2-3; DNA: TGTGCCAGCAGTTGGGACAGGCCCACAGATACGCAGTATTTT; CDR3: CASSWDRPTDTQYF
V: TRBV7-9; D: -; size: many; J: TRBJ1-1; DNA: TGTGCCAGCAGCTTACAGGGTTGGACTGAAGCTTTCTTT; CDR3: CASSLQGWTEAFF
V: TRBV13; D: TRBD1; size: -; J: TRBJ2-3; DNA: TGTGCCAGCAGCAGGACAGGGGCCGCCACAGATACGCAGTATTTT; CDR3: CASSRTGAATDTQYF
V: TRBV6-1; D: -; size: few; J: TRBJ2-1; DNA: TGTGCCAGCAGTCCAGCCCACCCTTGGAGCTCCTACAATGAGCAGTTCTTC; CDR3: CASSPAHPWSSYNEQFF
V: TRBV4-3; D: -; size: -; J: TRBJ2-1; DNA: TGCGCCAGCAGCCAAGAAGGGGGAGACTACAATGAGCAGTTCTTC; CDR3: CASSQEGGDYNEQFF
V: TRBV6-1; D: TRBD2; size: -; J: TRBJ2-5; DNA: TGTGCCAGCATTGATAGCGGGGGGCCGGAGACCCAGTACTTC; CDR3: CASIDSGGPETQYF
V: TRBV7-2; D: -; size: large; J: TRBJ1-2; DNA: TGTGCCAGCAGCTTAAAGGAGGGCAGCCACTATGGCTACACCTTC; CDR3: CASSLKEGSHYGYTF
V: TRBV7-9; D: TRBD1; size: few; J: TRBJ1-1; DNA: TGTGCCAGCAGCTTTTACCAGGGGGCTAACACTGAAGCTTTCTTT; CDR3: CASSFYQGANTEAFF
V: TRBV5-4; D: TRBD1; size: few; J: TRBJ1-2; DNA: TGTGCCAGCAGCCCCGACAGGGCCCACTATGGCTACACCTTC; CDR3: CASSPDRAHYGYTF
V: TRBV27; D: -; size: few; J: TRBJ1-2; DNA: TGTGCCAGCAGTTCCTCTTTGCGCTATGGCTACACCTTC; CDR3: CASSSSLRYGYTF
V: TRBV6-2/TRBV6-3; D: -; size: -; J: TRBJ2-2; DNA: TGTGCCAGCAGTTACTCGGGGTACCGGAACACCGGGGAGCTGTTTTTT; CDR3: CASSYSGYRNTGELFF
V: TRBV14; D: -; size: -; J: TRBJ1-2; DNA: TGTGCCAGCAGCCAAGACAGGGCGTTGGAAAACTATGGCTACACCTTC; CDR3: CASSQDRALENYGYTF
V: TRBV27; D: TRBD2; size: -; J: TRBJ2-1; DNA: TGTGCCAGCAGTTCCTCCCCTAGCGGGGTGGTGCAGTTCTTC; CDR3: CASSSSPSGVVQFF
V: TRBV9; D: TRBD1; size: -; J: TRBJ2-6; DNA: TGTGCCAGCAGCGTAGGTCTGAAGGGACAGCGCTCTGGGGCCAACGTCCTGACTTTC; CDR3: CASSVGLKGQRSGANVLTF
V: TRBV4-1; D: TRBD1; size: few; J: TRBJ1-5; DNA: TGCGCCAGCAGCCAAGATAAGGACAGGGTCAATCAGCCCCAGCATTTT; CDR3: CASSQDKDRVNQPQHF
V: TRBV15; D: -; size: few; J: TRBJ2-1; DNA: TGTGCCACCAGCAGGGAGACGGATCCGGAGCAGTTCTTC; CDR3: CATSRETDPEQFF
V: TRBV6-6; D: -; size: -; J: TRBJ2-7; DNA: TGTGCCAGCAGTTACGTACAGAACTACGAGCAGTACTTC; CDR3: CASSYVQNYEQYF
V: TRBV28; D: -; size: -; J: TRBJ1-2; DNA: TGTGCCAGCAGACCCCCTGGCCTTGACTACACCTTC; CDR3: CASRPPGLDYTF
V: TRBV4-1; D: -; size: -; J: TRBJ1-4; DNA: TGCGCCAGCAGCCAAGAAACACTCCCTAGGGAAAAACTGTTTTTT; CDR3: CASSQETLPREKLFF
V: TRBV27; D: -; size: few; J: TRBJ2-3; DNA: TGTGCCAGCAGTTTATTCTTCTCAGATACGCAGTATTTT; CDR3: CASSLFFSDTQYF